Presented here are 15 T cell receptor beta chains from one specimen sequenced in a study of blood T cell repertoires in COVID-19 (dated by TCRdb to 2020 to 2021). The library was made by the immunoSEQ multiplex PCR assay. The source is immuneACCESS, and TCRdb retained only in-frame sequences with V and J called. Part of the clones is not carried over; for the studies checked, unresolved V genes explain less than half of this, and the remainder is unexplained. The sample includes fewer than 200,000 clones, with approximately 84% observed a single time. Of the sample, 11% is held by the ten largest clones. The sequencing sample was made of peripheral blood. These receptors all stem from a man aged 65 to 85 with active or convalescent COVID-19.

This chain uses TRBV19 with TRBJ1-5, with 9 bases aligning to TRBD1. Germline V gene lookup returns CDR1 LNHDA and CDR2 SQIVND (reference sequence). This CDR3 is 15 amino acids long. With 6 bases clipped from V and 4 bases from J, the junction kept 7 bases outside the gene matches. CDR3: CASSRGDRVNQPQHF. The DNA of the CDR3 is TGTGCCAGTAGCCGTGGGGACAGGGTGAATCAGCCCCAGCATTTT.

The chain couples TRBV6-2 or TRBV6-3 to TRBJ2-7, with TRBD2 as a possible D gene (6 bases). The germline gives CDR1 MNHEY, CDR2 SVGEGT. The CDR3 runs 11 residues. The V end lost 5 bases, the J end lost 7 bases, and 9 bases lay between the germline ends. The CDR3 reads CASSKGREQYF. Here the CDR3 DNA reads TGTGCCAGCAGTAAGGGGAGGGAGCAGTACTTC.

In this sample, this clone turned up a few times. The V call is TRBV11-2, the J call TRBJ1-2; 7 nucleotides align to TRBD1. Germline-derived CDR1 and CDR2 are SGHAT and FQNNGV. V lost 2 bases and J lost 8; bases outside the gene matches: 11. CDR3 length equals 15 residues. The CDR3 reads CASSLRGDSYRGYTF. The CDR3 DNA follows: TGTGCCAGCAGCTTAAGAGGGGACAGCTACCGGGGCTACACCTTC.

J is TRBJ1-2 and V is TRBV4-3, with D possibly being TRBD1 (5 bases). Germline values: CDR1 LGHNA, CDR2 YSLEER. This CDR3 is 16 amino acids long. Trimming took 5 bases from V and 0 from J, leaving 16 bases between them. CDR3 amino acids: CASSYLLDTPNYGYTF. In nucleotides, the CDR3 is TGCGCCAGCAGCTACCTCCTGGACACCCCTAACTATGGCTACACCTTC.

The V call is TRBV11-2, the J call TRBJ2-5; 11 nucleotides align to TRBD2. V lost 1 base and J lost 5; bases outside the gene matches: 6. Looked up from germline, CDR1 is SGHAT and CDR2 is FQNNGV. This CDR3 has 16 amino acids. CDR3 in DNA: TGTGCCAGCAGCTTAGCACTAGCGGGAGTAGGGGAGACCCAGTACTTC. It codes for CASSLALAGVGETQYF.

This clone was recorded a few times. This chain links TRBV7-6 with TRBJ1-1; TRBD1 matches 7 bases. From germline, CDR1 is SGHVS and CDR2 FNYEAQ. This CDR3 spans 15 amino acids. V lost 1 base and J lost 1; bases outside the gene matches: 3. CDR3 DNA sequence: TGTGCCAGCAGCTTAGTGACAGGGACGAACACTGAAGCTTTCTTT. This encodes CASSLVTGTNTEAFF. Filled out from reference TRBV7-6 and TRBJ1-1, the complete variable domain reads GAGVSQSPRYKVTKRGQDVALRCDPISGHVSLYWYRQALGQGPEFLTYFNYEAQQDKSGLPNDRFSAERPEGSISTLTIQRTEQRDSAMYRCASSLVTGTNTEAFFGQGTRLTVV.

This chain connects TRBV14 to TRBJ1-6; D is undetermined. The CDR3 extends over 13 amino acids. The V end was cut by 2 bases, the J end by 8 bases, with 7 bases between. Germline-derived CDR1 and CDR2 are SGHDN and FVKESK. The DNA of the CDR3 is TGTGCCAGCAGCCAAAGTGGAGATTCACCCCTCCACTTT. As protein: CASSQSGDSPLHF.

This chain connects TRBV25-1 to TRBJ1-2; the D gene is possibly TRBD1 (5 bases). Trimming took off 2 bases at V and 4 bases at J, with 14 bases between the two ends. Germline V gene data show CDR1 as MGHDK and CDR2 as SYGVNS. The CDR3 sequence is 15 residues long. CDR3: CASSEPGRGSYGYTF. In DNA form, the CDR3 reads TGTGCCAGCAGTGAACCGGGGAGGGGAAGCTATGGCTACACCTTC.

The chain couples TRBV6-1 to TRBJ1-5; D uncertain. This CDR3 spans 12 amino acids. CDR1 is MNHNS and CDR2 is SASEGT in the germline V gene. Trimming left V 2 bases short and J 5 bases short, with 4 bases between. CDR3 region: CASSERYQPQHF. As DNA, the CDR3 is TGTGCCAGCAGTGAACGGTATCAGCCCCAGCATTTT.

V is TRBV27 and J is TRBJ2-2; a weak D match, TRBD1 (7 bases). CDR3 size: 14 residues. Germline assignment: CDR1 MNHEY and CDR2 SMNVEV (reference sequence). V was trimmed by 1 base and J by 7 bases, leaving 10 bases between them. The CDR3 loop reads CASSLYRGGGELFF. CDR3 DNA sequence: TGTGCCAGCAGTTTATACAGGGGAGGCGGGGAGCTGTTTTTT.

This rearrangement joins TRBV6-5 to TRBJ2-3; maybe TRBD1 (5 bases). The CDR3 sequence is 14 residues long. Trimming removed 2 bases at V and 9 bases at J, with 15 bases between. Per the germline V gene, CDR1 is MNHEY and CDR2 is SVGAGI. This CDR3 is CASSYRGPQLTQYF. For the CDR3, the DNA is TGTGCCAGCAGTTACAGGGGTCCTCAACTCACGCAGTATTTT.

CDR3 coding DNA: TGTGCCAGCGGACAGGACTACAATGAGCAGTTCTTC. Amino acids: CASGQDYNEQFF. The rearrangement joins TRBV6-5 to TRBJ2-1; TRBD1 agrees at 7 bases. Unmatched junction bases numbered 1, after V lost 8 bases and J lost 3 bases. This CDR3 has 12 amino acids. The germline V gene encodes CDR1 MNHEY and CDR2 SVGAGI.

The chain is built from TRBV5-1 and TRBJ1-2; TRBD1 matches 10 bases. Germline CDR1 and CDR2: SGHRS and YFSETQ. This CDR3 spans 15 amino acids. V shed 4 bases, J shed 7 bases, and the junction held 10 bases outside the gene matches. The CDR3 region is CASSANTDRGLGYTF. The CDR3 nucleotides are TGCGCCAGCAGCGCAAATACAGACAGGGGGCTTGGCTACACCTTC.

This chain links TRBV28 with TRBJ1-2, with D hard to call. The V and J ends lost 5 bases and 0 bases respectively, with 7 bases between them. Germline V lookup: CDR1 MDHEN, CDR2 SYDVKM. The CDR3 consists of 13 residues. This CDR3 is CASSRASNYGYTF. CDR3 nucleotides: TGTGCCAGCAGTAGAGCCTCTAACTATGGCTACACCTTC.

This chain uses TRBV10-2 with TRBJ2-7; TRBD1 aligns across 8 bases. The CDR3 has 16 residues. Germline V lookup: CDR1 WSHSY, CDR2 SAAADI. The junction had 13 bases not matched to a gene; V was cut back by 4 bases and J by 5 bases. The CDR3 coding sequence is TGCGCCAGCAGTGGCAGGGGGCCCTACCCCTGGGACGAGCAGTACTTC. It translates to CASSGRGPYPWDEQYF.